This passage covers 24 T cell receptor beta chains from one sample sequenced in a study of Ad26.COV2.S vaccination and SARS-CoV-2 variants. Noted treatment: approximately 18 received Ad26.COV2.S at low or high dose, single or two shots; five or six received placebo; per-sample allocation not given. Day 63 following the first vaccine or placebo injection was when the samples were taken. The method was immunoSEQ multiplex PCR; TCRdb's version includes in-frame clones alone and lacks a portion of them. The sample has about 350,000 clones; approximately 81% are singletons. Sequenced material: peripheral blood, taken in a trial of Ad26.COV2.S vaccine versus placebo. The receptors stem from a person between 18 and 59 years old who received the Ad26.COV2.S COVID-19 vaccine or a placebo.

The CDR3 reads CASSPSGFADGPSYEQYF. The DNA for the CDR3 is TGTGCCAGCAGCCCTAGCGGGTTTGCTGACGGCCCATCCTACGAGCAGTACTTC. V is TRBV28 and J is TRBJ2-7; 8 bases line up with TRBD2. Trimming took 6 bases from V and 1 from J; bases not matched to a gene: 17. Germline CDR1 reads MDHEN; CDR2 reads SYDVKM. The CDR3 has 18 residues.

This chain connects TRBV9 to TRBJ2-7; possible D gene TRBD2, 6 bases. CDR1 SGDLS and CDR2 YYNGEE come from the germline V gene. This CDR3 has 15 residues. Deletions cut 4 bases from V and 4 bases from J, with 18 bases between. CDR3 residues: CASSPGGEIFYEQYF. Written as DNA, the CDR3 is TGTGCCAGCAGCCCCGGAGGGGAAATTTTTTACGAGCAGTACTTC.

The chain employs TRBV30 and TRBJ1-5; D ambiguous. Trimming shortened V by 3 bases and J by 6 bases, and 15 bases separated the two germline ends. This CDR3 comprises 14 residues. Germline-derived CDR1 and CDR2 are GTSNPN and SVGIG (reference sequence). CDR3 in amino acids: CAWSAWTLSQPQHF. In DNA form, the CDR3 reads TGTGCCTGGAGCGCATGGACGTTAAGTCAGCCCCAGCATTTT. Drawing the rest from reference TRBV30 and TRBJ1-5, the complete variable domain is SQTIHQWPATLVQPVGSPLSLECTVEGTSNPNLYWYRQAAGRGLQLLFYSVGIGQISSEVPQNLSASRPQDRQFILSSKKLLLSDSGFYLCAWSAWTLSQPQHFGDGTRLSIL.

The chain carries TRBV6-2 or TRBV6-3 and TRBJ1-6; 7 nucleotides match TRBD1. Trimming took 6 bases from V and 7 from J; bases not matched to a gene: 6. The CDR3 has 14 amino acids. Germline CDR1 and CDR2: MNHEY and SVGEGT. The CDR3 is CASSRPGGNSPLHF. The CDR3 DNA is TGTGCCAGCAGCCGCCCAGGGGGGAATTCACCCCTCCACTTT.

The chain has TRBV7-2 and TRBJ2-6, with no clear D. The CDR3 has 14 residues. Trimming took 6 bases from V and 0 from J, leaving 6 bases between them. Germline V gives CDR1 SGHTA, CDR2 FQGNSA. The CDR3 reads CASRTNSGANVLTF. CDR3 nucleotides: TGTGCCAGCAGGACCAACTCTGGGGCCAACGTCCTGACTTTC. Looking up the rest from reference TRBV7-2 and TRBJ2-6 gives the full variable domain: GAGVSQSPSNKVTEKGKDVELRCDPISGHTALYWYRQSLGQGLEFLIYFQGNSAPDKSGLPSDRFSAERTGGSVSTLTIQRTQQEDSAVYLCASRTNSGANVLTFGAGSRLTVL.

This chain connects TRBV30 to TRBJ1-3; D is ambiguous. The CDR3 extends over 13 amino acids. Germline V gene sequence: CDR1 GTSNPN, CDR2 SVGIG (reference sequence). V was cut by 5 bases and J by 1 base, with 9 bases left in between. The CDR3 bases are TGTGCCTGGTTTCGGGGTTCTGGAAACACCATATATTTT. It is translated as CAWFRGSGNTIYF.

The chain combines TRBV7-2 with TRBJ1-2, with no clear D. The CDR3 totals 14 residues. Germline CDR1 SGHTA, CDR2 FQGNSA. V dropped 1 base and J dropped 7 bases, with 13 bases sitting between them. CDR3 loop: CASSLVGWGGGYTF. The CDR3 nucleotides are TGTGCCAGCAGCTTAGTCGGGTGGGGTGGTGGCTACACCTTC.

The DNA of the CDR3 is TGCGCCAGCAGTGAACCCTGGGGCTACTATGGCTACACCTTC. Amino acids: CASSEPWGYYGYTF. The chain is built from TRBV10-2 and TRBJ1-2, with D possibly matching TRBD1 (5 bases). The germline CDR1 and CDR2 sequences are WSHSY and SAAADI. The CDR3 has 14 amino acids. The ends were cut back, 3 bases at V and 3 bases at J, with 11 bases in the middle.

The chain is built from TRBV6-1 and TRBJ2-3; D may match TRBD1 or TRBD2 (5 bases each). Germline values: CDR1 MNHNS, CDR2 SASEGT. This CDR3 has 17 residues. V was clipped by 4 bases and J by 2 bases, with 19 bases between them. In DNA form, the CDR3 reads TGTGCCAGCAGTGGAGGGCAGGGCCTCGATTTCACAGATACGCAGTATTTT. Translated: CASSGGQGLDFTDTQYF.

V gene TRBV7-2 combines with J gene TRBJ2-5; D possibly corresponds to TRBD2 (5 bases). V lost 0 bases and J 2 bases, leaving 7 bases between the germline ends. Germline assignment: CDR1 SGHTA and CDR2 FQGNSA. The CDR3 covers 14 residues. The DNA for the CDR3 is TGTGCCAGCAGCTTAGCCAGAGGGCAAGAGACCCAGTACTTC. Its protein is CASSLARGQETQYF.

The gene calls are TRBV5-1 and TRBJ1-3; D remains unclear. The germline V gene encodes CDR1 SGHRS and CDR2 YFSETQ. This CDR3 comprises 14 residues. V was trimmed by 4 bases and J by 1 base, leaving 9 bases between them. The CDR3 loop reads CASSPMGSGNTIYF. The CDR3 DNA reads as TGCGCCAGCAGCCCTATGGGTTCTGGAAACACCATATATTTT.

This chain uses TRBV5-1 with TRBJ2-3; 15 nucleotides align to TRBD2. From germline, CDR1 is SGHRS and CDR2 YFSETQ. The trim removed 4 bases at V and 1 base at J, leaving 7 bases unmatched. The CDR3 spans 18 residues. CDR3 sequence reads: CASSIGLAGGPGTDTQYF. The CDR3 DNA reads as TGCGCCAGCAGCATCGGACTAGCGGGAGGGCCCGGCACAGATACGCAGTATTTT.

The chain recombines TRBV3-1 (or the pseudogene TRBV3-2) with TRBJ2-5; 11 bases agree with TRBD2. V lost 6 bases and J lost 0; bases outside the gene matches: 9. Germline V gene sequence: CDR1 LGHDT, CDR2 YNNKEL (reference sequence). The CDR3 extends over 17 amino acids. Here the CDR3 DNA reads TGTGCCAGCAGTAATGTAAAGGGACTAGCGGACCAAGAGACCCAGTACTTC. Translation: CASSNVKGLADQETQYF.

The chain recombines TRBV24-1 with TRBJ2-5; tentatively, D is TRBD1 (6 bases). This CDR3 contains 13 residues. CDR1 is KGHDR and CDR2 is SFDVKD in the germline V gene. Trimming took off 6 bases at V and 5 bases at J, with 12 bases between the two ends. The CDR3 bases are TGTGCCACCAGTACAGGGCCTCGTGAGACCCAGTACTTC. Its protein product is CATSTGPRETQYF.

This chain joins TRBV19 and TRBJ1-5; a weak D match, TRBD1 (5 bases). The CDR3 sequence is 18 residues long. Germline V lookup: CDR1 LNHDA, CDR2 SQIVND (reference sequence). V was cut by 7 bases and J by 4 bases, with 26 bases left in between. CDR3 sequence reads: CASTHRGSITPGNQPQHF. DNA for the CDR3: TGTGCCAGTACCCATCGGGGCAGTATAACCCCGGGGAATCAGCCCCAGCATTTT.

The V call is TRBV28, the J call TRBJ1-2; weak D call: TRBD1 (5 bases). V gave up 5 bases and J gave up 4 bases, with 11 bases separating them. The CDR3 totals 13 residues. Looked up from germline, CDR1 is MDHEN and CDR2 is SYDVKM. DNA for the CDR3: TGTGCCAGCAGTACGCCCGGGACCTATGGCTACACCTTC. As protein: CASSTPGTYGYTF.

This rearrangement joins TRBV5-1 to TRBJ2-5, with D hard to call. The CDR3 runs 14 residues. Germline assignment: CDR1 SGHRS and CDR2 YFSETQ. Trimming took 2 bases from V and 2 from J, leaving 10 bases between them. In DNA, the CDR3 is TGCGCCAGCAGCTTAACAGCGATACAAGAGACCCAGTACTTC. Its translation: CASSLTAIQETQYF.

This chain joins TRBV28 and TRBJ1-4; tentatively, D is TRBD1 (6 bases). The CDR3 is 13 amino acids. The ends were cut back, 6 bases at V and 6 bases at J, with 11 bases in the middle. CDR1 and CDR2 from the germline V gene are MDHEN and SYDVKM. The CDR3 region has the DNA TGTGCCAGCAGAACAGGGAACGATGAAAAACTGTTTTTT. Translated, it gives CASRTGNDEKLFF.

V is TRBV5-1 and J is TRBJ1-4; 8 nucleotides align to TRBD1. The CDR3 loop spans 15 amino acids. Per the germline V gene, CDR1 is SGHRS and CDR2 is YFSETQ. After removal of 0 bases from V and 8 bases from J, the junction contained 6 bases not matched to a gene. The DNA for the CDR3 is TGCGCCAGCAGCTTGGCAGCAGGGGGCGGCGAAAAACTGTTTTTT. It codes for CASSLAAGGGEKLFF.

V usage is TRBV24-1 and J usage is TRBJ2-3; TRBD2 might be the D (5 bases). Per the germline V gene, CDR1 is KGHDR and CDR2 is SFDVKD. The CDR3 length is 14 residues. V shed 6 bases and J shed 0 bases, with 9 bases lying between them. As DNA, the CDR3 is TGTGCCACCAGTAATAGCGCGAGCACAGATACGCAGTATTTT. Protein: CATSNSASTDTQYF.

This chain joins TRBV11-2 and TRBJ2-7, with 7 bases identical to TRBD1. The J segment lost 5 bases and the V segment lost 4 bases, leaving 8 bases of the junction unmatched. Germline lookup yields CDR1 SGHAT and CDR2 FQNNGV. CDR3 length: 14 amino acids. CDR3 in DNA: TGTGCCAGCAGCTCGACAGGGTCCAGCGACGAGCAGTACTTC. Amino acids: CASSSTGSSDEQYF.

The chain couples TRBV11-2 to TRBJ2-3; D is possibly TRBD1 (5 bases). CDR1 is SGHAT, CDR2 FQNNGV, per germline. The CDR3 consists of 18 residues. V was trimmed by 1 base and J by 0 bases, leaving 17 bases between them. DNA of the CDR3: TGTGCCAGCAGCTTAGCTGACAGCTCCCTCACTAGCACAGATACGCAGTATTTT. Amino acid sequence: CASSLADSSLTSTDTQYF.

The chain carries TRBV5-4 and TRBJ1-4; 12 bases are shared with TRBD1. The junction had 5 bases not matched to a gene; V was cut back by 4 bases and J by 4 bases. The CDR3 runs 16 residues. The germline V gene has CDR1 SGHNT and CDR2 YYREEE (reference sequence). The CDR3: CASSPGQGAINEKLFF. CDR3 nucleotide sequence: TGTGCCAGCAGCCCGGGACAGGGGGCGATTAATGAAAAACTGTTTTTT.

V gene TRBV11-2 combines with J gene TRBJ2-1; 12 bases agree with TRBD2. The germline V gene has CDR1 SGHAT and CDR2 FQNNGV. The CDR3 contains 16 residues. J lost 9 bases, V lost 4 bases, and 10 bases had no gene match. In nucleotides, the CDR3 is TGTGCCAGCAGCTCATTAGTCGGACTAGCGGGAACTGAGCAGTTCTTC. It specifies CASSSLVGLAGTEQFF.